The clone carrying this TCR beta chain showed up many times. No antigen is known for it. Germline V lookup: CDR1 SQVTM, CDR2 ANQGSEA. This CDR3 is built from 12 residues. Trimming cost V 6 bases and J 5 bases; bases outside gene matches: 6. The sample is drawn from a study of identical twins. Study outcomes and limitations: Whereas memory repertoires showed no such difference, abundant cord blood beta clonotypes carried fewer insertions.

MiXCR, run by TCRdb on the 5' RACE reads, gives a single entry per CDR3 protein. The table lists a few hundred thousand distinct CDR3 sequences, approximately 17% of them singletons. This TCR came from a man in his forties or fifties in good health. Material: naive T cells sorted from blood. The V call is TRBV29-1, the J call TRBJ1-1; 7 bases map to TRBD1. CDR3 region: CSVYRGRTEAFF. The CDR3, as DNA: TGCAGCGTGTACAGGGGCAGGACTGAAGCTTTCTTT.